This is a list of T cell receptor beta chains from one sample in a study of T cells in Graves' hyperthyroidism and ophthalmopathy. One entry per CDR3 protein results from TCRdb running MiXCR on the multiplex PCR reads. The sample has about 590,000 distinct CDR3 sequences, 14% seen once; the top ten hold over 6%. Material for sequencing was blood. Every receptor here comes from a young woman with Graves' ophthalmopathy. Each CDR3 is given with its conserved first and last residue. The D gene is left open where the match is weak. Not all rows give a size; the values are once, few, many and, for expanded clones, a class.

CDR3 protein: CASSSLAGTSTDTQYF
CDR3 DNA: TGTGCCAGCAGCTCTTTAGCAGGAACTAGCACAGATACGCAGTATTTT
V gene: TRBV7-8
clone size: many
J gene: TRBJ2-3
D gene: NA

CDR3 protein: CASISQQRGGEETQYF
CDR3 DNA: TGTGCCAGCATCAGCCAGCAGAGGGGGGGAGAAGAGACCCAGTACTTC
V gene: TRBV2
clone size: once
J gene: TRBJ2-5
D gene: NA

CDR3 protein: CASSFQTRNTEAFF
CDR3 DNA: TGTGCCAGCAGTTTCCAGACCCGGAACACTGAAGCTTTCTTT
V gene: TRBV6-2/TRBV6-3
clone size: many
J gene: TRBJ1-1
D gene: NA

CDR3 protein: CSARYRRGDRGGQPQHF
CDR3 DNA: TGCAGTGCTAGATATCGAAGGGGTGACAGGGGCGGTCAGCCCCAGCATTTT
V gene: TRBV20-1
clone size: many
J gene: TRBJ1-5
D gene: TRBD1

CDR3 protein: CASRLATEAFF
CDR3 DNA: TGTGCCAGCAGACTCGCCACTGAAGCTTTCTTT
V gene: TRBV28
clone size: many
J gene: TRBJ1-1
D gene: NA

CDR3 protein: CASCPLYRIYGYTF
CDR3 DNA: TGTGCCAGCTGCCCCTTGTACCGGATCTATGGCTACACCTTC
V gene: TRBV28
clone size: many
J gene: TRBJ1-2
D gene: NA

CDR3 protein: CASSPTSGFGDTQYF
CDR3 DNA: TGTGCCAGCAGTCCTACTAGCGGCTTCGGAGATACGCAGTATTTT
V gene: TRBV3-1
clone size: many
J gene: TRBJ2-3
D gene: TRBD2

CDR3 protein: CASSLTSGTLFTDTQYF
CDR3 DNA: TGTGCCAGCAGTCTGACGTCCGGGACTTTATTCACAGATACGCAGTATTTT
V gene: TRBV27
clone size: many
J gene: TRBJ2-3
D gene: NA

CDR3 protein: CASRATGRNQPQHF
CDR3 DNA: TGTGCCAGCAGGGCGACAGGGCGCAATCAGCCCCAGCATTTT
V gene: TRBV12-3/TRBV12-4
clone size: many
J gene: TRBJ1-5
D gene: TRBD1

CDR3 protein: CASGRGGEQYF
CDR3 DNA: TGTGCTAGTGGTCGGGGAGGCGAGCAGTACTTC
V gene: TRBV12-5
clone size: many
J gene: TRBJ2-7
D gene: NA

CDR3 protein: CASSYGLAGGYEQYF
CDR3 DNA: TGTGCCAGCAGTTACGGACTAGCGGGCGGCTACGAGCAGTACTTC
V gene: TRBV6-5
clone size: many
J gene: TRBJ2-7
D gene: TRBD2

CDR3 protein: CASSLEGGYNEQFF
CDR3 DNA: TGTGCCAGCAGCCTCGAGGGGGGATACAATGAGCAGTTCTTC
V gene: TRBV3-1
clone size: many
J gene: TRBJ2-1
D gene: NA

CDR3 protein: CASSEIDGTGQETQYF
CDR3 DNA: TGTGCCAGCAGTGAAATTGATGGGACAGGTCAAGAGACCCAGTACTTC
V gene: TRBV6-1
clone size: many
J gene: TRBJ2-5
D gene: TRBD1

CDR3 protein: CASSVAGGTQYF
CDR3 DNA: TGTGCCAGCAGCGTAGCAGGGGGGACCCAGTACTTC
V gene: TRBV9
clone size: NA
J gene: TRBJ2-5
D gene: TRBD1

CDR3 protein: CASSIEWKRSALTHEQYF
CDR3 DNA: TGTGCCAGTAGTATAGAGTGGAAGCGGTCAGCCTTGACACACGAGCAGTACTTC
V gene: TRBV19
clone size: NA
J gene: TRBJ2-7
D gene: NA

CDR3 protein: CASNLRSYNEQFF
CDR3 DNA: TGTGCCAGCAATCTCCGCTCCTACAATGAGCAGTTCTTC
V gene: TRBV2
clone size: many
J gene: TRBJ2-1
D gene: NA

CDR3 protein: CASSNTGAYGYTF
CDR3 DNA: TGTGCCAGTAGTAACACCGGCGCCTATGGCTACACCTTC
V gene: TRBV19
clone size: NA
J gene: TRBJ1-2
D gene: NA

CDR3 protein: CASSPAGLKAEAFF
CDR3 DNA: TGTGCCAGCAGCCCCGCGGGGCTTAAGGCTGAAGCTTTCTTT
V gene: TRBV7-9
clone size: few
J gene: TRBJ1-1
D gene: NA

CDR3 protein: CATSEGQETEAFF
CDR3 DNA: TGTGCCACCAGTGAAGGGCAAGAGACTGAAGCTTTCTTT
V gene: TRBV24-1
clone size: many
J gene: TRBJ1-1
D gene: NA

CDR3 protein: CASSQGMGVRNEQFF
CDR3 DNA: TGTGCCAGCAGCCAAGGGATGGGAGTTAGGAATGAGCAGTTCTTC
V gene: TRBV3-1
clone size: many
J gene: TRBJ2-1
D gene: NA

CDR3 protein: CASSLPRPSYEQYF
CDR3 DNA: TGTGCCAGCAGCTTACCCAGGCCCTCCTACGAGCAGTACTTC
V gene: TRBV11-2
clone size: once
J gene: TRBJ2-7
D gene: NA

CDR3 protein: CSVATSGTYEQYF
CDR3 DNA: TGCAGCGTTGCTACTAGCGGAACCTACGAGCAGTACTTC
V gene: TRBV29-1
clone size: many
J gene: TRBJ2-7
D gene: TRBD2

CDR3 protein: CASSLGAGPHEQYF
CDR3 DNA: TGTGCCAGCAGCTTAGGGGCAGGGCCCCACGAGCAGTACTTC
V gene: TRBV7-6
clone size: many
J gene: TRBJ2-7
D gene: NA

CDR3 protein: CASSLVGTITYNEQFF
CDR3 DNA: TGTGCCAGCAGCTTAGTTGGGACAATCACCTACAATGAGCAGTTCTTC
V gene: TRBV7-8
clone size: many
J gene: TRBJ2-1
D gene: NA

CDR3 protein: CAGTQRAPRLNTEAFF
CDR3 DNA: TGTGCCGGAACCCAACGGGCCCCAAGACTGAACACTGAAGCTTTCTTT
V gene: TRBV2
clone size: many
J gene: TRBJ1-1
D gene: NA

CDR3 protein: CASSLDDYGYTF
CDR3 DNA: TGCGCCAGCAGCTTGGACGACTATGGCTACACCTTC
V gene: TRBV5-1
clone size: many
J gene: TRBJ1-2
D gene: NA

CDR3 protein: CASSPPSLAGSYNEQFF
CDR3 DNA: TGTGCCAGCTCACCACCGTCACTAGCGGGCTCCTACAATGAGCAGTTCTTC
V gene: TRBV18
clone size: few
J gene: TRBJ2-1
D gene: TRBD2

CDR3 protein: CSARETGSGYNEQFF
CDR3 DNA: TGCAGTGCTAGAGAGACAGGGTCGGGCTACAATGAGCAGTTCTTC
V gene: TRBV20-1
clone size: many
J gene: TRBJ2-1
D gene: TRBD1

CDR3 protein: CASSLLATEYNEQFF
CDR3 DNA: TGTGCCAGCAGCCTCCTCGCGACTGAGTACAATGAGCAGTTCTTC
V gene: TRBV7-8
clone size: many
J gene: TRBJ2-1
D gene: NA

CDR3 protein: CASSLRIQGSNEQFF
CDR3 DNA: TGCGCCAGCAGCTTGAGGATACAGGGTTCGAATGAGCAGTTCTTC
V gene: TRBV5-1
clone size: NA
J gene: TRBJ2-1
D gene: NA

CDR3 protein: CSVSAGDQPQHF
CDR3 DNA: TGCAGCGTTAGTGCGGGAGATCAGCCCCAGCATTTT
V gene: TRBV29-1
clone size: NA
J gene: TRBJ1-5
D gene: NA

CDR3 protein: CASNGGRTSGSGGLETQYF
CDR3 DNA: TGTGCCAGCAATGGGGGAAGGACTAGCGGGAGTGGGGGTCTGGAGACCCAGTACTTC
V gene: TRBV6-1
clone size: many
J gene: TRBJ2-5
D gene: TRBD2

CDR3 protein: CASGSRAPGIGYTF
CDR3 DNA: TGTGCCAGCGGCAGCCGGGCCCCCGGGATCGGCTACACCTTC
V gene: TRBV27
clone size: NA
J gene: TRBJ1-2
D gene: NA

CDR3 protein: CASGSFGLAETQYF
CDR3 DNA: TGCGCCAGCGGATCTTTTGGACTAGCAGAGACCCAGTACTTC
V gene: TRBV5-1
clone size: few
J gene: TRBJ2-5
D gene: TRBD2

CDR3 protein: CASNRDSRLPLHF
CDR3 DNA: TGTGCCAGCAACCGGGACTCCCGGCTCCCCCTCCACTTT
V gene: TRBV11-3
clone size: many
J gene: TRBJ1-6
D gene: NA

CDR3 protein: CASSALTPGPSLYEQYF
CDR3 DNA: TGTGCCAGCTCAGCGCTCACTCCGGGGCCGAGCCTATACGAGCAGTACTTC
V gene: TRBV2
clone size: NA
J gene: TRBJ2-7
D gene: NA

CDR3 protein: CASSVATGTRGSGANVLTF
CDR3 DNA: TGTGCCAGCAGCGTAGCTACGGGGACAAGGGGCTCTGGGGCCAACGTCCTGACTTTC
V gene: TRBV9
clone size: once
J gene: TRBJ2-6
D gene: NA

CDR3 protein: CACHGVGLAAHNEQFF
CDR3 DNA: TGTGCCTGCCACGGGGTAGGGCTAGCTGCACACAATGAGCAGTTCTTC
V gene: TRBV6-2/TRBV6-3
clone size: many
J gene: TRBJ2-1
D gene: NA

CDR3 protein: CASSALGNTEAFF
CDR3 DNA: TGTGCCAGCAGCGCCCTCGGGAACACTGAAGCTTTCTTT
V gene: TRBV2
clone size: many
J gene: TRBJ1-1
D gene: NA

CDR3 protein: CASSRTGIEQFF
CDR3 DNA: TGTGCCAGCAGCCGCACGGGCATTGAGCAGTTCTTC
V gene: TRBV3-1
clone size: many
J gene: TRBJ2-1
D gene: NA